Listed below are T cell receptor beta chains from one sample, sequenced in a study of cytomegalovirus exposure and HLA in healthy donors. This table comes from immunoSEQ multiplex PCR, and its TCRdb copy is limited to in-frame clones, with some not included. The sample consists of fewer than 200,000 clones, more than 70% of them appearing once. The sequenced sample was PBMCs. All receptors derive from a woman in her fifties or sixties in good health and CMV-seropositive. Both conserved end residues are part of each CDR3. D genes are given only for firm matches. Part of the rows lack a size; the others show once, few, many or a class for expanded clones.

d_call clone_size j_call v_call cdr3_aa cdr3_nt
. . TRBJ2-1 TRBV7-2 CASSVAGPLNEQFF TGTGCCAGCAGCGTTGCGGGACCCTTGAATGAGCAGTTCTTC
TRBD1 . TRBJ2-6 TRBV30 CAWSLLEGQGSGANVLTF TGTGCCTGGAGTCTGCTTGAGGGACAGGGGTCTGGGGCCAACGTCCTGACTTTC
TRBD1 . TRBJ2-7 TRBV4-3 CASSPSGTGAYEQYF TGCGCCAGCAGCCCCTCCGGGACAGGGGCCTACGAGCAGTACTTC
TRBD2 once TRBJ2-7 TRBV6-5 CASSPGGLSYEQYF TGTGCCAGCAGTCCGGGGGGGTTATCCTACGAGCAGTACTTC
. once TRBJ2-4 TRBV7-2 CASSTGRLAKNIQYF TGTGCCAGCAGCACAGGACGTCTAGCCAAAAACATTCAGTACTTC
. . TRBJ1-6 TRBV27 CASSFVNSPLHF TGTGCCAGCAGTTTCGTCAATTCACCCCTCCACTTT
TRBD1 . TRBJ1-2 TRBV7-9 CASSLSGQGASTF TGTGCCAGCAGCCTTTCGGGACAGGGGGCAAGCACCTTC
TRBD2 . TRBJ2-6 TRBV5-1 CASMKSGMSAGANVLTF TGCGCCAGCATGAAGAGCGGGATGAGTGCTGGGGCCAACGTCCTGACTTTC
. . TRBJ1-2 TRBV10-3 CAITIREGGQGIYGYTF TGTGCCATCACTATAAGGGAGGGGGGCCAGGGCATCTATGGCTACACCTTC
. many TRBJ2-1 TRBV6-5 CASSSLFVREQFF TGTGCCAGCAGTTCCCTTTTTGTTCGGGAGCAGTTCTTC
. few TRBJ1-3 TRBV21-1 CASSKGSTGAGNTIYF TGTGCCAGCAGCAAGGGGTCTACAGGGGCTGGAAACACCATATATTTT
. . TRBJ2-1 TRBV10-3 CAISGLENDQFF TGTGCCATCAGTGGACTGGAAAACGATCAGTTCTTC
TRBD2 . TRBJ2-3 TRBV6-4 CASSELAGVPPDTQYF TGTGCCAGCAGTGAACTAGCGGGAGTCCCCCCAGATACGCAGTATTTT
. once TRBJ1-6 TRBV7-3 CASSWDFNSPLHF TGTGCCAGCAGCTGGGACTTCAATTCACCCCTCCACTTT
. once TRBJ1-1 TRBV7-2 CASSLAAGAAFF TGTGCCAGCAGCTTAGCGGCAGGGGCGGCTTTCTTT
. few TRBJ1-1 TRBV5-5 CASSLIQFTEAFF TGTGCCAGCAGCTTGATACAGTTCACTGAAGCTTTCTTT
TRBD2 few TRBJ2-5 TRBV10-2 CASSGGGDWETQYF TGCGCCAGCAGTGGGGGAGGGGACTGGGAGACCCAGTACTTC
TRBD1 once TRBJ2-3 TRBV9 CASSVAPGQGPDTQYF TGTGCCAGCAGCGTAGCCCCGGGACAGGGCCCAGATACGCAGTATTTT
TRBD2 . TRBJ2-7 TRBV9 CASSVGLAGVEQYF TGTGCCAGCAGCGTGGGACTAGCGGGAGTGGAGCAGTACTTC
TRBD2 . TRBJ2-1 TRBV7-3 CASRPGPGGNYNEQFF TGTGCCAGCAGACCCGGACCGGGGGGGAATTACAATGAGCAGTTCTTC
TRBD1 . TRBJ1-5 TRBV28 CASSATGNLNQPQHF TGTGCCAGCAGCGCGACAGGGAACCTAAATCAGCCCCAGCATTTT
TRBD1 few TRBJ2-2 TRBV6-5 CASSSPGTDSGELFF TGTGCCAGCAGTTCCCCCGGGACAGACTCCGGGGAGCTGTTTTTT
TRBD2 . TRBJ2-3 TRBV2 CASSWTSGGADTQYF TGTGCCAGCAGTTGGACTAGCGGGGGGGCGGATACGCAGTATTTT
TRBD1 . TRBJ1-1 TRBV28 CASSSRDSEAFF TGTGCCAGCAGTTCCAGGGACAGTGAAGCTTTCTTT
. . TRBJ1-1 TRBV5-4 CASSGKQGRDTEAFF TGTGCCAGCAGCGGTAAACAGGGTCGGGACACTGAAGCTTTCTTT
TRBD2 . TRBJ2-1 TRBV7-2 CASSFRGGDEQFF TGTGCCAGCAGCTTTCGGGGGGGAGATGAGCAGTTCTTC
TRBD1 once TRBJ2-1 TRBV30 CAWSVQGAPYNEQFF TGTGCCTGGAGTGTTCAGGGGGCCCCCTACAATGAGCAGTTCTTC
. . TRBJ2-2 TRBV5-4 CASGPGGGTNTGELFF TGTGCCAGCGGACCAGGTGGGGGGACGAACACCGGGGAGCTGTTTTTT
. . TRBJ2-7 TRBV4-3 CASSHGDRDTHF TGCGCCAGCAGCCATGGGGACCGGGACACCCACTTC
. . TRBJ2-2 TRBV7-8 CASSSLGVPTGELFF TGTGCCAGCAGCTCCCTCGGGGTACCCACCGGGGAGCTGTTTTTT
. . TRBJ2-1 TRBV6-1 CASSEGRQVDEQFF TGTGCCAGCAGTGAAGGTCGTCAGGTGGATGAGCAGTTCTTC
. . TRBJ1-1 TRBV27 CASSLGMNTEAFF TGTGCCAGCAGTTTGGGCATGAACACTGAAGCTTTCTTT
. . TRBJ2-5 TRBV7-8 CASSQLVVSRGAGETQYF TGTGCCAGCAGCCAGCTCGTAGTAAGCCGGGGGGCCGGAGAGACCCAGTACTTC
TRBD2 . TRBJ2-1 TRBV4-3 CASSQDYGPSGDPYNEQFF TGCGCCAGCAGCCAAGATTACGGTCCCAGCGGGGACCCCTACAATGAGCAGTTCTTC
. . TRBJ2-3 TRBV25-1 CASTLGATDTQYF TGTGCCAGCACCCTAGGGGCCACAGATACGCAGTATTTT
TRBD2 . TRBJ2-1 TRBV5-1 CASTAGGYNEQFF TGCGCCAGCACCGCCGGGGGGTACAATGAGCAGTTCTTC
TRBD2 . TRBJ2-1 TRBV4-2 CASSQVDIFLAGAGEQFF TGTGCCAGCAGCCAAGTAGATATTTTTCTAGCGGGAGCCGGTGAGCAGTTCTTC
. many TRBJ2-3 TRBV6-1 CASREGQITDTQYF TGTGCCAGCAGGGAGGGACAGATCACAGATACGCAGTATTTT
TRBD1 . TRBJ2-5 TRBV28 CASSGTGSQETQYF TGTGCCAGCAGCGGGACAGGGAGCCAAGAGACCCAGTACTTC
. once TRBJ2-3 TRBV5-1 CASSLTGPATDTQYF TGCGCCAGCAGCTTGACAGGGCCGGCCACAGATACGCAGTATTTT
TRBD1 . TRBJ1-1 TRBV6-5 CASSLLGQDTEAFF TGTGCCAGCAGTCTACTAGGACAGGACACTGAAGCTTTCTTT
TRBD2 . TRBJ2-7 TRBV7-2 CASSARGGHYEQYF TGTGCCAGCAGCGCCCGGGGGGGCCACTACGAGCAGTACTTC
. . TRBJ2-7 TRBV1 CTSSQGQGLYEQYF TGCACCAGCAGCCAAGGACAGGGGCTCTACGAGCAGTACTTC
. . TRBJ1-2 TRBV5-4 CASSSMGGSYGYTF TGTGCCAGCAGCTCCATGGGAGGGAGCTATGGCTACACCTTC
. once TRBJ2-3 TRBV11-3 CASSGGMYGTDTQYF TGTGCCAGCAGCGGCGGGATGTATGGCACAGATACGCAGTATTTT
. . TRBJ1-5 TRBV19 CASSNYRLSNQPQHF TGTGCCAGTAGTAACTACAGGTTGAGCAATCAGCCCCAGCATTTT
. . TRBJ1-2 TRBV15 CATSNSTLNYGYTF TGTGCCACCAGCAACAGCACCCTTAACTATGGCTACACCTTC
TRBD1 few TRBJ1-5 TRBV7-2 CASSPEGTGINQPQHF TGTGCCAGCAGCCCGGAGGGGACAGGGATCAATCAGCCCCAGCATTTT
TRBD2 . TRBJ2-1 TRBV7-6 CASSPGTSGGGNEQFF TGTGCCAGCAGCCCCGGGACTAGCGGGGGTGGTAATGAGCAGTTCTTC
. . TRBJ1-1 TRBV29-1 CSVGKGDTEAFF TGCAGCGTAGGGAAGGGGGACACTGAAGCTTTCTTT
. . TRBJ1-4 TRBV18 CASSPPGSVATNEKLFF TGTGCCAGCTCACCGCCAGGGTCTGTTGCAACTAATGAAAAACTGTTTTTT
TRBD2 . TRBJ2-3 TRBV7-9 CSSSRLAGQVTDTQYF TGTTCCAGCAGCCGACTAGCGGGACAGGTAACGGATACGCAGTATTTT
TRBD1 . TRBJ2-5 TRBV10-3 CAISEAGGRETQYF TGTGCCATCAGTGAGGCAGGGGGACGGGAGACCCAGTACTTC